The T cell receptor (beta chain) under discussion was sequenced for a study of blood T cell repertoires in COVID-19. Study-wide context: Specimens from acute and convalescent COVID-19 originated in the United States, Italy and Spain. From T cells, B-cell-depleted T cells, or PBMCs came the material, which was cDNA or gDNA.

This clone was seen a handful of times. As handled by the study authors: By means of reference gene primer amplification, nucleated cell counts were estimated. Sequencing used immunoSEQ multiplex PCR; TCRdb keeps in-frame clones, though not all of them. V, J and clone size are taken as reported in that table, and D and trimming were inferred from the DNA itself. The data contain about 250,000 clones, 85% of them singletons. Across 20 to 25 US areas, participants ranged in age from about 18 to 100 years. CDR3 length: 13 amino acids. V was trimmed by 4 bases and J by 7 bases, leaving 13 bases between them. Per germline, CDR1 LGHDT and CDR2 YNNKEL (reference sequence).

This TCR was recovered from a woman aged 45-59 years with acute COVID-19. The specimen sequenced was PBMCs or T cells enriched from blood (not recorded which). The V call is TRBV3-1 (or the pseudogene TRBV3-2), the J call TRBJ1-2; D is undetermined. CDR3 region: CASSPNGERGYTF. The CDR3 DNA follows: TGTGCCAGCAGCCCCAACGGGGAGCGTGGCTACACCTTC.